The clone carrying this T cell receptor (beta chain) occurred a few times. Its specificity is unknown. This record comes from a study of T-cell reconstitution after alpha-beta-depleted transplantation in children. Study results and caveats: T-cell numbers and diversity one year post-transplant derived largely from freshly generated T cells. Some patients owed their high day-60 TCRbeta diversity to surviving recipient T cells and thymic progenitors. There were reportedly several hundred expanded graft clones from which alpha-beta T cells came about two months after transplant.

Preparing the TCRbeta library involved the use of unique molecular identifiers. TCRdb re-called the PCR reads through MiXCR, storing one row per CDR3 protein. Among 400,000 to 450,000 distinct CDR3 sequences listed, approximately 41% were seen once. V gave up 0 bases and J gave up 5 bases, with 11 bases separating them. Germline CDR1 and CDR2: SEHNR and FQNEAQ (reference sequence). CDR3 length: 14 amino acids. The receptor comes from a girl aged 2 to 10 with aplastic anemia, due to receive a stem cell transplant. The chain is built from TRBV7-9 and TRBJ2-7; possible D gene TRBD2, 6 bases. The sample in question was PBMCs, obtained before TCRalphabeta/CD19-depleted stem cell transplant. In DNA, the CDR3 is TGTGCCAGCAGCTTAGCCGGAGGGCCTAACGAGCAGTACTTC. Translated, it gives CASSLAGGPNEQYF.